This paragraph reports one TCR beta chain. Patients having total pancreatectomy with islet autotransplantation provided the chronic pancreatitis pancreas tissue. The CDR3 sequence is 11 residues long. Germline-derived CDR1 and CDR2 are DFQATT and SNEGSKA (reference sequence). Trimming took off 6 bases at V and 1 base at J, with 6 bases between the two ends. The sample originates from a study of immune characteristics of hereditary and idiopathic chronic pancreatitis. The data were produced by immunoSEQ multiplex PCR, yet TCRdb's version contains in-frame clones alone and is incomplete. The sample lists 11,000 to 15,000 clones, 73% seen once, with 14% in the top ten.

The sample was pancreas tissue with hereditary chronic pancreatitis. V gene TRBV20-1 combines with J gene TRBJ1-1; D is unresolved. The clonotype originates from a human donor with chronic pancreatitis. The CDR3 spells CSATWNTEAFF. The CDR3 nucleotides are TGCAGTGCCACCTGGAACACTGAAGCTTTCTTT.